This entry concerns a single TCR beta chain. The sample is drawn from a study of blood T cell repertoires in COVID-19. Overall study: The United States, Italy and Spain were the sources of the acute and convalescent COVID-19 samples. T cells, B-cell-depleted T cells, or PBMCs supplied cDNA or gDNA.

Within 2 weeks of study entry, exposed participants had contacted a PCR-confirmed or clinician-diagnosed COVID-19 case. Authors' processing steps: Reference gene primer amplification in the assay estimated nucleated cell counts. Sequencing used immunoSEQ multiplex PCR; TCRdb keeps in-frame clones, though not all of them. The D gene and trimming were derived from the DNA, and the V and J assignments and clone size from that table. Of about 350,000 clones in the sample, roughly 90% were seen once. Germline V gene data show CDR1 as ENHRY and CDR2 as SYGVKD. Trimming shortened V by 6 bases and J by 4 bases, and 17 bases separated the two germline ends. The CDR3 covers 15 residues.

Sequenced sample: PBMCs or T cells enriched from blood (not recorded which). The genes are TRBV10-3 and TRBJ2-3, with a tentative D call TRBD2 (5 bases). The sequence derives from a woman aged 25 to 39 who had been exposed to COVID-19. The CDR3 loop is CAIRGSISAADTQYF. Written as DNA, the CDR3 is TGTGCCATCAGAGGCTCAATTAGCGCTGCAGATACGCAGTATTTT.